The present T cell receptor (beta chain) was sequenced within a study of T cell responses to AZD1222 COVID-19 vaccine. Whole-study findings and limits: Spike-specific TCR breadth and depth both grew after two AZD1222 doses. Females made up more of the donors, who were largely white British, and clonal diversity may have come out too low.

Profiling relied on immunoSEQ multiplex PCR, and the TCRdb table lists in-frame clones only, not all of them. This sample has 95,000 to 150,000 clones, with around 87% found just once. About this clone itself: Antigen unknown.

Trimming shortened V by 1 base and J by 0 bases, and 7 bases separated the two germline ends. CDR1 and CDR2 (germline): GTSNPN, SVGIG (reference sequence). The CDR3 length is 14 residues. V and J are TRBV30 and TRBJ1-5; no definite D call. The sequencing used peripheral blood, collected on day 0 of AZD1222 vaccination. This receptor was identified in an adult in good health. The CDR3 spells CAWSGTYSNQPQHF. The CDR3 DNA reads TGTGCCTGGAGTGGGACCTATAGCAATCAGCCCCAGCATTTT. Looking up the rest from reference TRBV30 and TRBJ1-5 gives the full variable domain: SQTIHQWPATLVQPVGSPLSLECTVEGTSNPNLYWYRQAAGRGLQLLFYSVGIGQISSEVPQNLSASRPQDRQFILSSKKLLLSDSGFYLCAWSGTYSNQPQHFGDGTRLSIL.